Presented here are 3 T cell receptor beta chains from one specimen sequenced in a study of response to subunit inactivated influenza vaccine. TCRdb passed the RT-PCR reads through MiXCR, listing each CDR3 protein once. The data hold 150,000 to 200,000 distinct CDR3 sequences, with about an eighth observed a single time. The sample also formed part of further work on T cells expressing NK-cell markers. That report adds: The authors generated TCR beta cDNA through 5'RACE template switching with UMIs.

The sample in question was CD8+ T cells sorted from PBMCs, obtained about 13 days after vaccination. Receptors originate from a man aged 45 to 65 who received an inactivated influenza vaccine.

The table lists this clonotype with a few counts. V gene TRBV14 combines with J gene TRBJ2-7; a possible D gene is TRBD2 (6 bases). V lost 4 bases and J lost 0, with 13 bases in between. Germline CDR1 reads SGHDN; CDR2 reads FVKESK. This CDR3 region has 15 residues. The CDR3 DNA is TGTGCCAGCAGCCCGGGACGGGAGAACTCCTACGAGCAGTACTTC. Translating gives CASSPGRENSYEQYF.

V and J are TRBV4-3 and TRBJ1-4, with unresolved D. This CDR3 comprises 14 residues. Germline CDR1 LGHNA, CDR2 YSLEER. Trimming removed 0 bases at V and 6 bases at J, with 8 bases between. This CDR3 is CASSQEGHDEKLFF. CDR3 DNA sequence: TGCGCCAGCAGCCAAGAGGGTCATGATGAAAAACTGTTTTTT.

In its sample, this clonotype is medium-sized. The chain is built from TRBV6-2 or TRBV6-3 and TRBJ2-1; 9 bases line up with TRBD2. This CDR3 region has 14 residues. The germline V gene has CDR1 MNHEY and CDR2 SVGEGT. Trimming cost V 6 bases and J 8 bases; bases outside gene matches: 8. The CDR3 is CASRIAGEGHEQFF. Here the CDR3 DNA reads TGTGCCAGCAGGATAGCGGGAGAAGGGCATGAGCAGTTCTTC.